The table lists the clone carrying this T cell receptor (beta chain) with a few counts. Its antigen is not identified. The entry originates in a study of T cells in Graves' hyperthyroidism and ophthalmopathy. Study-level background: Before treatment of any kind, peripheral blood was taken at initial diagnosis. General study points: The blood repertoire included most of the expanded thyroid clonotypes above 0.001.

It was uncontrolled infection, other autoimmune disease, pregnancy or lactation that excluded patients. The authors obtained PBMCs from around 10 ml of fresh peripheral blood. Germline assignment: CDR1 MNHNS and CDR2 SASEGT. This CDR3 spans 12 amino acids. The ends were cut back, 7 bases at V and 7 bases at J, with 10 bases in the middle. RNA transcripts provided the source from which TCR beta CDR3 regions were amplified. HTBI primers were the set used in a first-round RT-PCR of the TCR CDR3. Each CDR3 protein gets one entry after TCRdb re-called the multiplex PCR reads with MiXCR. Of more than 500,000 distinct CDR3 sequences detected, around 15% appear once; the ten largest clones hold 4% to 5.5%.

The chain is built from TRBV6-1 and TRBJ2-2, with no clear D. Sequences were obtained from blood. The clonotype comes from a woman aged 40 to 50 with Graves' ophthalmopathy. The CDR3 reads CASKRPGGELFF. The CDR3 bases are TGTGCCAGCAAGAGGCCGGGCGGGGAGCTGTTTTTT.